This is a list of T cell receptor beta chains from one sample in a study of T cells after yellow fever vaccination. TCRdb called the 5' RACE reads again in MiXCR, with one record for every CDR3 protein. Of 170,000 or so distinct CDR3 sequences in the sample, approximately 6% were seen once. The specimen comprised CD4+ T cells sorted from PBMCs, sampled on the day of the first yellow fever vaccination. The receptors here all came from a man younger than 35 who received the YFV17D yellow fever vaccine. CDR3s include the opening cysteine and the closing phenylalanine or tryptophan. D genes are given only for firm matches. Some rows mark clone size as missing; the rest say once, few, many or name a class of expanded clone.

J gene: TRBJ1-3
V gene: TRBV12-3/TRBV12-4
clone size: -
D gene: -
CDR3 DNA: TGTGCCAGCAGCCTCGACTTGACAGGTGCTGGAAACACCATATATTTT
CDR3 protein: CASSLDLTGAGNTIYF

J gene: TRBJ2-1
V gene: TRBV7-2
clone size: many
D gene: TRBD2
CDR3 DNA: TGTGCCAGCAGCTTAGTCTCTACTAGCGGGGGCCGCAATGAGCAGTTCTTC
CDR3 protein: CASSLVSTSGGRNEQFF

J gene: TRBJ2-3
V gene: TRBV9
clone size: many
D gene: -
CDR3 DNA: TGTGCCAGCAGCGTAGGACCGGGGACAGATACGCAGTATTTT
CDR3 protein: CASSVGPGTDTQYF

J gene: TRBJ2-1
V gene: TRBV10-3
clone size: -
D gene: -
CDR3 DNA: TGTGCCAGTACTCGGGGCCCCAGCTCCTACAATGAGCAGTTCTTC
CDR3 protein: CASTRGPSSYNEQFF

J gene: TRBJ1-2
V gene: TRBV7-3
clone size: many
D gene: -
CDR3 DNA: TGTGCCAGCAGCATGGGCCCCTCATGGGGCTACACCTTC
CDR3 protein: CASSMGPSWGYTF

J gene: TRBJ2-5
V gene: TRBV5-1
clone size: many
D gene: TRBD1
CDR3 DNA: TGCGCCAGCAGTGGGGAAGACAGGGGAGAAGAGACCCAGTACTTC
CDR3 protein: CASSGEDRGEETQYF

J gene: TRBJ2-1
V gene: TRBV18
clone size: many
D gene: TRBD2
CDR3 DNA: TGTGCCAGCTCACCATTTGATGGCGGGGGCTCCTACAATGAGCAGTTCTTC
CDR3 protein: CASSPFDGGGSYNEQFF

J gene: TRBJ1-5
V gene: TRBV18
clone size: many
D gene: TRBD1
CDR3 DNA: TGTGCCAGCTCACCCGGGACAGCTACTAATCAGCCCCAGCATTTT
CDR3 protein: CASSPGTATNQPQHF

J gene: TRBJ1-5
V gene: TRBV19
clone size: few
D gene: -
CDR3 DNA: TGTGCCAGTAGTATTGATGAGGCCCCTCTTAAGCGGCCCCAGCATTTT
CDR3 protein: CASSIDEAPLKRPQHF

J gene: TRBJ1-1
V gene: TRBV5-1
clone size: few
D gene: TRBD1
CDR3 DNA: TGCGCCAGCAGCTTGGCCGGGACAGGGGGCGTTAGGGGCACTGAAGCTTTCTTT
CDR3 protein: CASSLAGTGGVRGTEAFF

J gene: TRBJ2-1
V gene: TRBV7-2
clone size: many
D gene: -
CDR3 DNA: TGTGCCAGCAGCCCTCGGAGGGACAAACTATACAATGAGCAGTTCTTC
CDR3 protein: CASSPRRDKLYNEQFF

J gene: TRBJ1-5
V gene: TRBV28
clone size: few
D gene: -
CDR3 DNA: TGTGCCAGCAGATTACAGGGAGGGTCTTATCAGCCCCAGCATTTT
CDR3 protein: CASRLQGGSYQPQHF

J gene: TRBJ2-2
V gene: TRBV5-4
clone size: few
D gene: TRBD2
CDR3 DNA: TGTGCCAGCAGCGGACTAGCCAGTACCGGGGAGCTGTTTTTT
CDR3 protein: CASSGLASTGELFF

J gene: TRBJ2-3
V gene: TRBV4-3
clone size: many
D gene: TRBD2
CDR3 DNA: TGCGCCAGCAGCCAGGGCGGGCTAGCGGCGGGCACAGATACGCAGTATTTT
CDR3 protein: CASSQGGLAAGTDTQYF

J gene: TRBJ1-2
V gene: TRBV6-5
clone size: few
D gene: -
CDR3 DNA: TGTGCCAGCAGTTACAAGGGCTTCCCCAACTATGGCTACACCTTC
CDR3 protein: CASSYKGFPNYGYTF

J gene: TRBJ2-7
V gene: TRBV12-3/TRBV12-4
clone size: many
D gene: -
CDR3 DNA: TGTGCCAGCACCTCGCGGCAGGACTACGAGCAGTACTTC
CDR3 protein: CASTSRQDYEQYF

J gene: TRBJ1-1
V gene: TRBV11-2
clone size: -
D gene: -
CDR3 DNA: TGTGCCAGCAGCCCAGCAGGGCACACTGAAGCTTTCTTT
CDR3 protein: CASSPAGHTEAFF

J gene: TRBJ2-5
V gene: TRBV7-2
clone size: many
D gene: TRBD1
CDR3 DNA: TGTGCCAGCAGCTTTCAGGCAGGGGGCAAAGAGACCCAGTACTTC
CDR3 protein: CASSFQAGGKETQYF

J gene: TRBJ2-2
V gene: TRBV6-5
clone size: -
D gene: TRBD1
CDR3 DNA: TGTGCCAGCCGAAAAGCCGGGACAGGGAACACCGGGGAGCTGTTTTTT
CDR3 protein: CASRKAGTGNTGELFF

J gene: TRBJ1-3
V gene: TRBV4-3
clone size: few
D gene: -
CDR3 DNA: TGCGCCAGCAGCCAAGTTGGGTTTTCGGGAAACACCATATATTTT
CDR3 protein: CASSQVGFSGNTIYF

J gene: TRBJ2-6
V gene: TRBV27
clone size: few
D gene: -
CDR3 DNA: TGTGCCAGCAGCCTTTCGCGTCATGGGGCCAACGTCCTGACTTTC
CDR3 protein: CASSLSRHGANVLTF

J gene: TRBJ2-1
V gene: TRBV19
clone size: -
D gene: -
CDR3 DNA: TGTGCCAGTAGTATCGAGGAGACCTACAATGAGCAGTTCTTC
CDR3 protein: CASSIEETYNEQFF

J gene: TRBJ2-3
V gene: TRBV7-2
clone size: -
D gene: -
CDR3 DNA: TGTGCCAGCAGCTTCCAGGACCTTCAGTATTTT
CDR3 protein: CASSFQDLQYF

J gene: TRBJ2-3
V gene: TRBV6-5
clone size: -
D gene: -
CDR3 DNA: TGTGCCAGCAGTAACCCCCGGGACTCCACAGATACGCAGTATTTT
CDR3 protein: CASSNPRDSTDTQYF

J gene: TRBJ2-5
V gene: TRBV5-6
clone size: many
D gene: TRBD2
CDR3 DNA: TGTGCCAGCAGCTTCGTCCAGGGGACTAGCGCCGGAGAGACCCAGTACTTC
CDR3 protein: CASSFVQGTSAGETQYF

J gene: TRBJ2-2
V gene: TRBV5-1
clone size: many
D gene: -
CDR3 DNA: TGCGCCAGCAGCTTTCGTACAGGGGAGGCCGGGGAGCTGTTTTTT
CDR3 protein: CASSFRTGEAGELFF

J gene: TRBJ1-5
V gene: TRBV19
clone size: few
D gene: -
CDR3 DNA: TGTGCCAGTAGTATAACAGCGCATAGCAATCAGCCCCAGCATTTT
CDR3 protein: CASSITAHSNQPQHF

J gene: TRBJ1-3
V gene: TRBV7-8
clone size: few
D gene: -
CDR3 DNA: TGTGCCAGCAGTCGGACGGTTAGCTCTGGAAACACCATATATTTT
CDR3 protein: CASSRTVSSGNTIYF

J gene: TRBJ1-2
V gene: TRBV20-1
clone size: many
D gene: -
CDR3 DNA: TGCAGTGCCAGGGCTAACTATGGCTACACCTTC
CDR3 protein: CSARANYGYTF

J gene: TRBJ1-1
V gene: TRBV7-9
clone size: -
D gene: -
CDR3 DNA: TGTGCCAGCAGCTTAGCGTTGGGACGGTATAACACTGAAGCTTTCTTT
CDR3 protein: CASSLALGRYNTEAFF

J gene: TRBJ1-2
V gene: TRBV12-3/TRBV12-4
clone size: -
D gene: TRBD1
CDR3 DNA: TGTGCCAGCAGTTCTCGGTTACAGGGGAGGAATGGCTACACCTTC
CDR3 protein: CASSSRLQGRNGYTF

J gene: TRBJ1-1
V gene: TRBV5-6
clone size: few
D gene: -
CDR3 DNA: TGTGCCAGCAGCCGCGTGGGACGAGGCGAAGCTTTCTTT
CDR3 protein: CASSRVGRGEAFF

J gene: TRBJ2-1
V gene: TRBV18
clone size: many
D gene: TRBD1
CDR3 DNA: TGTGCCAGCTCTGACAGGGACAATGAGCAGTTCTTC
CDR3 protein: CASSDRDNEQFF

J gene: TRBJ2-5
V gene: TRBV5-1
clone size: few
D gene: TRBD2
CDR3 DNA: TGCGCCAGCAGCTTGGAGGGACTAGGATTAGAGACCCAGTACTTC
CDR3 protein: CASSLEGLGLETQYF

J gene: TRBJ1-1
V gene: TRBV20-1
clone size: many
D gene: TRBD1
CDR3 DNA: TGCAGTGCAATCGGACAGGCCTCCCGGGGGGCTTTCTTT
CDR3 protein: CSAIGQASRGAFF

J gene: TRBJ1-5
V gene: TRBV6-4
clone size: -
D gene: -
CDR3 DNA: TGTGCCAGGAGATATCAGCCCCAGCATTTT
CDR3 protein: CARRYQPQHF

J gene: TRBJ1-3
V gene: TRBV6-5
clone size: many
D gene: -
CDR3 DNA: TGTGCCAGCAGTTACCGGGGGTCTGGAAACACCATATATTTT
CDR3 protein: CASSYRGSGNTIYF

J gene: TRBJ2-7
V gene: TRBV5-1
clone size: many
D gene: TRBD1
CDR3 DNA: TGCGCCAGCAGCGTGGACAGGGTAGGCTACGAGCAGTACTTC
CDR3 protein: CASSVDRVGYEQYF

J gene: TRBJ2-4
V gene: TRBV7-2
clone size: many
D gene: -
CDR3 DNA: TGTGCCAGCAGCTCCGCGACAACAAGGACGGACATTCAGTACTTC
CDR3 protein: CASSSATTRTDIQYF

J gene: TRBJ2-1
V gene: TRBV4-1
clone size: many
D gene: -
CDR3 DNA: TGCGCCAGCAGCCAAGGTATGACAGGCTCCTACAATGAGCAGTTCTTC
CDR3 protein: CASSQGMTGSYNEQFF

J gene: TRBJ2-7
V gene: TRBV4-2
clone size: few
D gene: -
CDR3 DNA: TGTGCCAGCAGCCAAGATAGGAGGACACCGAAAGACTTC
CDR3 protein: CASSQDRRTPKDF